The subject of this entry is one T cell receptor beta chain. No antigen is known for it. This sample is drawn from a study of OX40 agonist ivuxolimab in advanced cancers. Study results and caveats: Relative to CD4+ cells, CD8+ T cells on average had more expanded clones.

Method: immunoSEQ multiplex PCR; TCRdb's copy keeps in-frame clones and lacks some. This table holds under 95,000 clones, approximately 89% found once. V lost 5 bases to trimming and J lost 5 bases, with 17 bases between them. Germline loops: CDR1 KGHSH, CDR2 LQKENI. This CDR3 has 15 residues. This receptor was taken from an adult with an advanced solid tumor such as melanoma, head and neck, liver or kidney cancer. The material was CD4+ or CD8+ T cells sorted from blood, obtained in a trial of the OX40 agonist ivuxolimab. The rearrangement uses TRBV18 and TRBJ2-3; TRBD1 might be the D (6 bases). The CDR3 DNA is TGTGCCAGCTCAGTGGACAGTAGTCACGGAGATACGCAGTATTTT. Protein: CASSVDSSHGDTQYF.